What follows describes a single T cell receptor (beta chain). Its specificity is not known. Other nucleotide sequences in the sample specify the same CDR3. The table came from immunoSEQ multiplex PCR; TCRdb's copy has only in-frame clones and leaves some out. This table holds approximately 100,000 clones, around 90% found once. The sample belongs to a study of OX40 agonist ivuxolimab in advanced cancers. Study as a whole: The mean age was 60 years, ranging from about 23 to 79, with about 87% of participants male. Partial responses occurred in three patients (one hepatocellular carcinoma, two cutaneous melanoma).

V lost 4 bases to trimming and J lost 4 bases; unmatched junction nucleotides: 9. Per germline, CDR1 SGHRS and CDR2 YFSETQ. This CDR3 is built from 15 residues. Patients were ineligible given autoimmune disease history or systemic immunosuppression. The study's findings and limits: Both blood CD4+ and CD8+ T cells showed clonal growth by week 6 at 0.1 to 3.0 mg/kg.

Here the sequenced sample was CD4+ or CD8+ T cells sorted from blood, taken in a trial of the OX40 agonist ivuxolimab. This chain joins TRBV5-1 and TRBJ2-7; TRBD1 aligns across 9 bases. This receptor was taken from an adult with an advanced solid tumor such as melanoma, head and neck, liver or kidney cancer. Here the CDR3 DNA reads TGCGCCAGCAGCCTCGCCGGGACAGGGCCTTACGAGCAGTACTTC. Translated, it gives CASSLAGTGPYEQYF.